This T cell receptor beta chain was sequenced in a study of cytomegalovirus exposure and HLA in healthy donors. Deletions cut 4 bases from V and 2 bases from J, with 18 bases between. The germline CDR1 and CDR2 sequences are MGHDK and SYGVNS. The CDR3 is made up of 16 amino acids. PCR involved 60 Vbeta and 13 Jbeta primers. Sequencing was performed with immunoSEQ multiplex PCR; in TCRdb, only in-frame clones are kept and a portion is missing. The sample holds about 150,000 clones; over 65% are singletons and the top ten take around 1.9%. This chain uses TRBV25-1 with TRBJ2-7, with D unclear. The sample comprised PBMCs. The clonotype originates from a man aged 30 to 39 in good health and CMV-seronegative. CDR3 amino acids: CASSALTEAGTYEQYF. CDR3 nucleotides: TGTGCCAGCAGTGCATTGACTGAAGCCGGAACCTACGAGCAGTACTTC.